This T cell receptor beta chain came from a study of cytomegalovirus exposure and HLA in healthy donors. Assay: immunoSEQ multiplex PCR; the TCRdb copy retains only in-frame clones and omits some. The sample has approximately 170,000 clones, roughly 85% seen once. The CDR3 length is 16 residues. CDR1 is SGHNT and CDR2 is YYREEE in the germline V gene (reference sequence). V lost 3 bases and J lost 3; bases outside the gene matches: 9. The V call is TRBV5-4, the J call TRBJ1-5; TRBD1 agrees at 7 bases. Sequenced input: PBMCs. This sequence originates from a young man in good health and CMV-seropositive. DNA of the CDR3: TGTGCCAGCAGCTCTATTAACAGGGGCATCAATCAGCCCCAGCATTTT. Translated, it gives CASSSINRGINQPQHF. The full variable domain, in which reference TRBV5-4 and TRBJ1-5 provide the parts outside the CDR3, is ETGVTQSPTHLIKTRGQQVTLRCSSQSGHNTVSWYQQALGQGPQFIFQYYREEENGRGNFPPRFSGLQFPNYSSELNVNALELDDSALYLCASSSINRGINQPQHFGDGTRLSIL.